This TCR beta chain was sequenced for a study of blood T cell repertoires in COVID-19 (dated by TCRdb to about 2020). In the study overall: Collaborator samples came from the United States, Italy and Spain and covered acute and convalescent phases of COVID-19. Samples were obtained from the ongoing ImmuneRACE study (first 160 participants) and from 1,254 subjects provided by 6 global collaborators. The prospective study material was composed of cDNA or gDNA derived from T cells, B-cell-depleted T cells, or PBMCs. The repertoires were released in a freely available public database intended as a resource for research on the immune response to SARS-CoV-2. Subjects who had been exposed to COVID-19, were actively infected with it, or had recovered from it provided the deeply sampled blood TCRbeta repertoires that made up the dataset. Where HLA class I and class II types were available, the types were taken from metadata supplied by the sample provider, not from assay-based typing. A de-identified subject ID, COVID-19 status, age in years and sex were almost always included in the sample metadata.

Study-wide conclusions, independent of this receptor: How much clinical and demographic metadata was included differed by source and by participant, and the metadata was provided uncurated.

The CDR3 has 15 amino acids, counting the end cysteine and phenylalanine. Only the CDR3 region is kept as DNA, spanning 45 bases read in frame from base 1. Relative to germline, V is missing 5 bases and J is missing 4 bases, with 3 bases of the junction outside any gene match. CDR1 and CDR2 (LGHNT, FRNRAP) derive from the germline V gene. TCRbeta CDR3 regions were amplified from genomic DNA using the immunoSEQ Assay, a bias-controlled multiplex PCR. Regarding the original processing steps: The number of nucleated cells in each sample was estimated from the amplification of reference gene primers within the assay. To quantify the absolute abundance of each unique TCRbeta CDR3 rearrangement, sequence reads were collapsed and filtered. For each sample, productive Simpson clonality was calculated as the square root of Simpson's diversity index across productive rearrangements. TCRdb limited this immuneACCESS table to in-frame rearrangements with V and J called. A share of clones is missing; checked studies link under half to unresolved V genes, and the rest is unexplained. V and J calls and clone size are copied from that table; D and trimming were computed from the DNA. The sample profile shows over 150,000 clones; 85% to 90% of them were found once. The ten biggest clones cover 6% to 6.5% of the sample.

A note on this clone: Its antigen has not been determined. Base qualities are not recorded, but no much larger clone differs from it by a single base.

Participants in the prospective study were aged about 18 to 100 years, lived in 24 United States geographic areas, and enrolled through a virtual design. In the prospective study, cohorts were assigned on the basis of participant-reported clinical history obtained from a screening survey and a study questionnaire. Recovered participants in ImmuneRACE Cohort 3 were defined as having two consecutive negative NP/OP PCR tests, clearance from a healthcare professional, or resolution of symptoms. Mobile phlebotomists in the prospective study collected whole blood, serum and a nasopharyngeal or oropharyngeal swab from every participant. Participants in the prospective study had the option to provide additional blood draws and questionnaires over a roughly 2-month period. Before DNA extraction, blood samples from the prospective study were shipped at room temperature or frozen.

The sequencing sample was made of PBMCs or T cells enriched from blood (not recorded which). The receptor chain draws on TRBV12-5 and TRBJ2-1, and 12 bases in between align with TRBD2. This sequence was found in a man aged 35 to 55 who had recovered from COVID-19. Here the CDR3 is given as CASGLAGGNYNEQFF. Here is the DNA: TGTGCTAGTGGTCTAGCGGGGGGGAATTACAATGAGCAGTTCTTC.